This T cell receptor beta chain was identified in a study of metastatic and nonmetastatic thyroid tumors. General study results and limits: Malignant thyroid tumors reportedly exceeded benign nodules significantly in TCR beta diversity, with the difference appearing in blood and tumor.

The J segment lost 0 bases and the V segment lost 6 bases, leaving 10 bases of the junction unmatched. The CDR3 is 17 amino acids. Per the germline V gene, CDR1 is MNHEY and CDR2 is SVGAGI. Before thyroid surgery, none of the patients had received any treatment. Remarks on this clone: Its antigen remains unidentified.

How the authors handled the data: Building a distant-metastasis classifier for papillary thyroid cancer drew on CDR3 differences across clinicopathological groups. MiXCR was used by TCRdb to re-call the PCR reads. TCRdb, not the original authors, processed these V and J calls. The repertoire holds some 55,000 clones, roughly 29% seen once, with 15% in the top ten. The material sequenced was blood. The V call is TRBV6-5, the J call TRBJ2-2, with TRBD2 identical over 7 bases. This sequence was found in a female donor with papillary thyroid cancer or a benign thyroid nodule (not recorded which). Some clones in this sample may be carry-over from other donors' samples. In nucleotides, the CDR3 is TGTGCCAGCAGGTACAAACTAGCGCACACGAACACCGGGGAGCTGTTTTTT. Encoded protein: CASRYKLAHTNTGELFF.